Below, 6 T cell receptor beta chains from the same sample are listed, as sequenced in a study of T cell repertoires in cytomegalovirus infection. MiXCR, applied by TCRdb to the reads, yields one record per CDR3 protein. The sample lists about 310,000 distinct CDR3 sequences, about 9.1% occurring once. The sample was PBMCs. The receptor source for this set is a human donor in good health (CMV status not recorded). Some clones in this sample may be carry-over from other donors' samples.

This chain links TRBV19 with TRBJ2-3, with 7 bases identical to TRBD2. This CDR3 is 17 amino acids long. The J segment lost 0 bases and the V segment lost 3 bases, leaving 9 bases of the junction unmatched. Germline CDR1 is LNHDA and CDR2 is SQIVND (reference sequence). Written as DNA, the CDR3 is TGTGCCAGTAGTATCCCGGGGCGGACTAGTAGCACAGATACGCAGTATTTT. Amino acids: CASSIPGRTSSTDTQYF. The full variable domain, completed using reference TRBV19 and TRBJ2-3, is DGGITQSPKYLFRKEGQNVTLSCEQNLNHDAMYWYRQDPGQGLRLIYYSQIVNDFQKGDIAEGYSVSREKKESFPLTVTSAQKNPTAFYLCASSIPGRTSSTDTQYFGPGTRLTVL.

This clonotype was seen a few times. The chain is built from TRBV18 and TRBJ1-3; D is uncertain. The germline V gene encodes CDR1 KGHSH and CDR2 LQKENI. The V and J ends lost 3 bases and 0 bases respectively, with 9 bases between them. The CDR3 consists of 15 residues. The CDR3 nucleotides read TGTGCCAGCTCACCCTCGGAGGGCTCTGGAAACACCATATATTTT. Encoded protein: CASSPSEGSGNTIYF.

There are many counts of this clonotype. V is TRBV6-1 and J is TRBJ1-2; D gene unclear. Deletions cut 2 bases from V and 4 bases from J, with 20 bases between. The CDR3 has 17 amino acids. CDR1 is MNHNS and CDR2 is SASEGT in the germline V gene. The CDR3 spells CASSERPGESNAYGYTF. DNA for the CDR3: TGTGCCAGCAGTGAAAGGCCCGGGGAAAGTAACGCCTATGGCTACACCTTC.

The table lists this clonotype with many counts. The V call is TRBV2, the J call TRBJ1-1, with D hard to call. CDR3 length equals 13 residues. The V gene's germline CDR1 is SNHLY and CDR2 FYNNEI. V dropped 4 bases and J dropped 1 base, with 7 bases sitting between them. The DNA for the CDR3 is TGTGCCAGCAGTGGGGCGGAGAACACTGAAGCTTTCTTT. This gives the protein CASSGAENTEAFF.

The genes are TRBV6-6 and TRBJ2-3, with no clear D. The CDR3 is made up of 12 amino acids. Germline CDR1 and CDR2: MNHNY and SVGAGI (reference sequence). V was cut by 4 bases and J by 6 bases, with 8 bases left in between. CDR3: CASSSSWDTQYF. CDR3 DNA: TGTGCCAGCAGTTCCAGTTGGGATACGCAGTATTTT.

On this clonotype: A read error is possible here, since a much larger clone lies one base away. The conserved final phenylalanine or tryptophan is absent from the CDR3, which likely points to a read error. The chain carries TRBV7-2 and TRBJ1-5, with TRBD1 matching 8 bases. The CDR3 contains 19 residues. The trim removed 4 bases at V and 5 bases at J, leaving 19 bases unmatched. Germline assignment: CDR1 SGHTA and CDR2 FQGNSA. CDR3 nucleotides: TGTGCCAGCAGCTCCCGGCCCCGGACAGGGAGGCAGCCGGATCAGCCCCAGCATCTT. Amino acids: CASSSRPRTGRQPDQPQHL.